Listed below are T cell receptor beta chains from one sample, sequenced in a study of cytomegalovirus exposure and HLA in healthy donors. The data were produced by immunoSEQ multiplex PCR, yet TCRdb's version contains in-frame clones alone and is incomplete. The sample consists of fewer than 200,000 clones, 80% of them appearing once. Sequenced sample: PBMCs. Receptors originate from a man aged 40-55 years in good health and CMV-seronegative. Both conserved end residues are part of each CDR3. Each record gives: J gene, D gene, V gene, clone size, CDR3 DNA, CDR3 protein. D genes are given only for firm matches. For some rows the clone size is stated as once, few or many, or as a class when expanded; others skip it.

j_gene: TRBJ1-5
d_gene: TRBD1
v_gene: TRBV6-5
abundance: -
CDR3nt: TGTGCCAGCAGTGGACAGGGTCCAGGGATGGCCCAGCATTTT
CDR3aa: CASSGQGPGMAQHF

j_gene: TRBJ2-3
d_gene: TRBD1
v_gene: TRBV6-5
abundance: -
CDR3nt: TGTGCCAGCAGAGACAGGGGGATCACAGATACGCAGTATTTT
CDR3aa: CASRDRGITDTQYF

j_gene: TRBJ2-7
d_gene: -
v_gene: TRBV7-9
abundance: few
CDR3nt: TGTGCCAGCAGCAAGGCCCGACCAGCGTCGGCCTACGAGCAGTACTTC
CDR3aa: CASSKARPASAYEQYF

j_gene: TRBJ2-2
d_gene: -
v_gene: TRBV9
abundance: -
CDR3nt: TGTGCCAGCAGCGTAGAGGGAGGTGGGGTCTGGAACACCGGGGAGCTGTTTTTT
CDR3aa: CASSVEGGGVWNTGELFF

j_gene: TRBJ2-7
d_gene: TRBD2
v_gene: TRBV19
abundance: few
CDR3nt: TGTGCCAGTAGTACGGGACTAGGGAACTACGAGCAGTACTTC
CDR3aa: CASSTGLGNYEQYF

j_gene: TRBJ2-7
d_gene: TRBD2
v_gene: TRBV27
abundance: -
CDR3nt: TGTGCCAGCAGTTTACTTGGACTAGCGGGCCGCTACGAGCAGTACTTC
CDR3aa: CASSLLGLAGRYEQYF

j_gene: TRBJ1-1
d_gene: -
v_gene: TRBV4-3
abundance: -
CDR3nt: TGCGCCAGCAGCCAAGTTTTGTCAGGGGTCAACCCGAACACTGAAGCTTTCTTT
CDR3aa: CASSQVLSGVNPNTEAFF

j_gene: TRBJ1-6
d_gene: TRBD1
v_gene: TRBV9
abundance: -
CDR3nt: TGTGCCAGCAGCGTTGCAGGGGGGTATAATTCACCCCTCCACTTT
CDR3aa: CASSVAGGYNSPLHF

j_gene: TRBJ2-2
d_gene: TRBD2
v_gene: TRBV30
abundance: few
CDR3nt: TGTGCCTGGCTAGCGGGAGGCCTCGGGGGCGGGGAGCTGTTTTTT
CDR3aa: CAWLAGGLGGGELFF

j_gene: TRBJ1-4
d_gene: TRBD1
v_gene: TRBV28
abundance: -
CDR3nt: TGTGCCAGCAGTTTCTCCGGACAGGGCGACGGTGAAAAACTGTTTTTT
CDR3aa: CASSFSGQGDGEKLFF

j_gene: TRBJ1-6
d_gene: -
v_gene: TRBV19
abundance: -
CDR3nt: TGTGCCAGTAGTGGGGACACAATTAATTCACCCCTCCACTTT
CDR3aa: CASSGDTINSPLHF

j_gene: TRBJ2-2
d_gene: -
v_gene: TRBV29-1
abundance: -
CDR3nt: TGCAGCGTTGCGGGCCGGGGGAACACCGGGGAGCTGTTTTTT
CDR3aa: CSVAGRGNTGELFF

j_gene: TRBJ1-5
d_gene: TRBD1
v_gene: TRBV19
abundance: few
CDR3nt: TGTGCCAGTAGCGCAAGGGACAGATCCAGCAATCAGCCCCAGCATTTT
CDR3aa: CASSARDRSSNQPQHF

j_gene: TRBJ2-7
d_gene: TRBD2
v_gene: TRBV7-6
abundance: -
CDR3nt: TGTGCCAGCAGCTTAATCTCTAGCGGATCCTACGAGCAGTACTTC
CDR3aa: CASSLISSGSYEQYF

j_gene: TRBJ2-1
d_gene: TRBD2
v_gene: TRBV7-2
abundance: -
CDR3nt: TGTGCCAGCAGCTTAACTAGCGGGGGGTACAATGAGCAGTTCTTC
CDR3aa: CASSLTSGGYNEQFF

j_gene: TRBJ2-2
d_gene: -
v_gene: TRBV7-2
abundance: -
CDR3nt: TGTGCCAGCAGCGCCCGCGTAGTCGGGGAGCTGTTTTTT
CDR3aa: CASSARVVGELFF

j_gene: TRBJ1-1
d_gene: -
v_gene: TRBV6-5
abundance: -
CDR3nt: TGTGCCAGCAGTCCTCAGGGCCCCGTCGCTTTCTTT
CDR3aa: CASSPQGPVAFF

j_gene: TRBJ2-5
d_gene: TRBD1
v_gene: TRBV2
abundance: -
CDR3nt: TGTGCCAGCAGTGAAAGACAGGGTTACGTGACCCAGTACTTC
CDR3aa: CASSERQGYVTQYF

j_gene: TRBJ2-1
d_gene: TRBD2
v_gene: TRBV18
abundance: -
CDR3nt: TGTGCCAGCTCACCGAGATTAGCGGGGGGCCAGGTTAATAACAATGAGCAGTTCTTC
CDR3aa: CASSPRLAGGQVNNNEQFF

j_gene: TRBJ2-5
d_gene: -
v_gene: TRBV11-3
abundance: -
CDR3nt: TGTGCCAGCAGCTTTTCAGGGCAAGAGACCCAGTACTTC
CDR3aa: CASSFSGQETQYF

j_gene: TRBJ1-5
d_gene: TRBD1
v_gene: TRBV2
abundance: -
CDR3nt: TGTGCCAGCAGGAAGACGACTAACAGGGGGCATCAGCCCCAGCATTTT
CDR3aa: CASRKTTNRGHQPQHF

j_gene: TRBJ1-6
d_gene: TRBD1
v_gene: TRBV6-5
abundance: -
CDR3nt: TGTGCCAGCAGTTACTCGGGCAGGGGGGATTCACCCCTCCACTTT
CDR3aa: CASSYSGRGDSPLHF

j_gene: TRBJ2-5
d_gene: TRBD2
v_gene: TRBV25-1
abundance: -
CDR3nt: TGTGCCAGTAACGAGGGGAGGGCCCAAGAGACCCAGTACTTC
CDR3aa: CASNEGRAQETQYF

j_gene: TRBJ2-5
d_gene: -
v_gene: TRBV10-3
abundance: -
CDR3nt: TGTGCCATCAGTGACTCGGAGACCCAGTACTTC
CDR3aa: CAISDSETQYF

j_gene: TRBJ1-5
d_gene: -
v_gene: TRBV19
abundance: once
CDR3nt: TGTGCCAGTTCCGCAGGGAGCAATCAGCCCCAGCATTTT
CDR3aa: CASSAGSNQPQHF

j_gene: TRBJ2-1
d_gene: TRBD2
v_gene: TRBV19
abundance: few
CDR3nt: TGTGCCAGTAGTATGAAACTGAGCGGGAGTCATGGATTCTTC
CDR3aa: CASSMKLSGSHGFF

j_gene: TRBJ2-6
d_gene: -
v_gene: TRBV6-5
abundance: -
CDR3nt: TGTGCCAGCAGGGGCGGGACTGCTGGGGCCAACGTCCTGACTTTC
CDR3aa: CASRGGTAGANVLTF

j_gene: TRBJ2-1
d_gene: TRBD2
v_gene: TRBV27
abundance: -
CDR3nt: TGTGCCAGCAGTCCAACCCCAGTGCAGCGGGGGGGCCCCTACAATGAGCAGTTCTTC
CDR3aa: CASSPTPVQRGGPYNEQFF

j_gene: TRBJ2-2
d_gene: -
v_gene: TRBV27
abundance: -
CDR3nt: TGTGCCAGCAGTTCCCAGGGATTGGGCGGGGAGCTGTTTTTT
CDR3aa: CASSSQGLGGELFF

j_gene: TRBJ2-4
d_gene: TRBD1
v_gene: TRBV29-1
abundance: -
CDR3nt: TGCAGCGCTGGACAGACAGGGTCATCCATTCAGTACTTC
CDR3aa: CSAGQTGSSIQYF

j_gene: TRBJ2-1
d_gene: -
v_gene: TRBV2
abundance: -
CDR3nt: TGTGCCAGCAGTGAAGGAGATAAGCAGTTCTTC
CDR3aa: CASSEGDKQFF

j_gene: TRBJ2-1
d_gene: TRBD2
v_gene: TRBV27
abundance: few
CDR3nt: TGTGCCAGCAGTCCATACCTCGGGGCTAGCGGGAGTCGAAATGAGCAGTTCTTC
CDR3aa: CASSPYLGASGSRNEQFF

j_gene: TRBJ2-5
d_gene: TRBD1
v_gene: TRBV4-1
abundance: -
CDR3nt: TGCGCCAGCAGCAAGGGGGCTTTAGAGACCCAGTACTTC
CDR3aa: CASSKGALETQYF

j_gene: TRBJ1-6
d_gene: -
v_gene: TRBV7-9
abundance: -
CDR3nt: TGTGCCAGCAGCGGAGATGGGGGCTCACCCCTCCACTTT
CDR3aa: CASSGDGGSPLHF

j_gene: TRBJ2-5
d_gene: TRBD1
v_gene: TRBV4-1
abundance: -
CDR3nt: TGCGCCAGCAGCCAAGACCGGACAGGGGAAGAGACCCAGTACTTC
CDR3aa: CASSQDRTGEETQYF